These 27 T cell receptor beta chains were sequenced from one sample in a study of shared clonotypes between healthy human individuals. Profiled with immunoSEQ multiplex PCR; TCRdb holds only in-frame clones, not every one. Here the sample spans about 1.9 million clones, 93% being singletons. Naivety among CD8 cells was defined by CD45RO negativity and positive CCR7 selection, thereby excluding terminally differentiated effector memory CD45RA+ cells. Sample: naive CD8+ T cells from PBMCs. Source of these receptors: a young man in good health. Some clones in this sample may be carry-over from other donors' samples.

This chain links TRBV30 with TRBJ2-3; the D is unclear. The CDR3 covers 11 residues. The ends were cut back, 2 bases at V and 6 bases at J, with 6 bases in the middle. Germline values: CDR1 GTSNPN, CDR2 SVGIG (reference sequence). This CDR3 reads CAWSLTDTQYF. The CDR3 nucleotides read TGTGCCTGGAGTTTGACGGATACGCAGTATTTT. The complete variable domain, with remaining parts taken from reference TRBV30 and TRBJ2-3, reads SQTIHQWPATLVQPVGSPLSLECTVEGTSNPNLYWYRQAAGRGLQLLFYSVGIGQISSEVPQNLSASRPQDRQFILSSKKLLLSDSGFYLCAWSLTDTQYFGPGTRLTVL.

The chain couples TRBV9 to TRBJ2-6; TRBD1 agrees at 9 bases. CDR3 length equals 21 residues. Germline loops: CDR1 SGDLS, CDR2 YYNGEE. V was clipped by 2 bases and J by 0 bases; unmatched bases: 15. Here the CDR3 DNA reads TGTGCCAGCAGCGTTCAACGGGACAGGGAAGGTGTGGTCTCTGGGGCCAACGTCCTGACTTTC. This sequence encodes CASSVQRDREGVVSGANVLTF.

V usage is TRBV6-5 and J usage is TRBJ2-3, with 7 bases fitting TRBD2. The CDR3 spans 16 residues. The V gene end was trimmed by 3 bases and the J gene end by 4 bases; junction bases not matched to a gene: 10. Germline values: CDR1 MNHEY, CDR2 SVGAGI. CDR3 DNA sequence: TGTGCCAGCAGTTATAGGCGGGAGTCGTGGCCAGATACGCAGTATTTT. This codes for CASSYRRESWPDTQYF.

The J gene is TRBJ2-3, the V gene TRBV7-2, with 12 bases aligning to TRBD2. Germline V gene data show CDR1 as SGHTA and CDR2 as FQGNSA. CDR3 length: 18 residues. The trim removed 2 bases at V and 2 bases at J, leaving 8 bases unmatched. The CDR3 reads CASSLLRLAGDYTDTQYF. Here the CDR3 DNA reads TGTGCCAGCAGCTTACTTCGACTAGCGGGAGATTACACAGATACGCAGTATTTT.

V is TRBV28 and J is TRBJ2-5, with TRBD2 matching 7 bases. The CDR3 length is 13 residues. After removal of 8 bases from V and 13 bases from J, the junction contained 16 bases not matched to a gene. The V gene's germline CDR1 is MDHEN and CDR2 SYDVKM. CDR3 in DNA: TGTGCCAGCTTCGGGCTAGCGGAACTAGCCCGGTACTTC. This gives the protein CASFGLAELARYF.

This clone appeared a single time. The chain employs TRBV11-1 and TRBJ2-5, with a possible D match to TRBD1 (5 bases). The germline gives CDR1 SGHAT, CDR2 FQDESV (reference sequence). The CDR3 is made up of 12 amino acids. V lost 3 bases to trimming and J lost 5 bases, with 7 bases between them. CDR3 loop: CASSFQGETQYF. Written as DNA, the CDR3 is TGTGCCAGCAGCTTTCAGGGTGAGACCCAGTACTTC.

Note on this clone: The sample carries other DNA sequences with the same CDR3. This CDR3 is CAWSVGSGANVLTF. The CDR3, as DNA: TGTGCCTGGAGTGTAGGGTCTGGGGCCAACGTCCTGACTTTC. The chain is built from TRBV30 and TRBJ2-6; the D is unclear. The V and J ends lost 0 bases and 1 base respectively, with 4 bases between them. Germline CDR1 and CDR2: GTSNPN and SVGIG (reference sequence). The CDR3 has 14 residues.

This clone was counted a single time. This chain links TRBV6-1 with TRBJ2-7, with TRBD1 matching 8 bases. Trimming cost V 6 bases and J 3 bases; bases outside gene matches: 10. CDR1 is MNHNS and CDR2 is SASEGT in the germline V gene. The CDR3 totals 15 residues. The CDR3 loop reads CASSRSRGPIYEQYF. CDR3 sequence (DNA): TGTGCCAGCAGCAGATCCAGGGGGCCGATCTACGAGCAGTACTTC.

This rearrangement joins TRBV5-1 to TRBJ2-3; D possibly corresponds to TRBD2 (5 bases). CDR1 is SGHRS and CDR2 is YFSETQ in the germline V gene. The CDR3 is 15 amino acids. The V gene lost 4 bases and the J gene lost 2 bases, with 14 bases spanning the gap. The CDR3 nucleotides are TGCGCCAGCAGCCTAGAGCGGCGGTCCACAGATACGCAGTATTTT. Amino acids: CASSLERRSTDTQYF.

CDR3 loop: CASSRVAGTEAFF. CDR3 bases: TGTGCCAGCAGTCGCGTCGCAGGGACTGAAGCTTTCTTT. The V and J genes are TRBV6-1 and TRBJ1-1, with D maybe TRBD1 (5 bases). CDR3 length: 13 residues. CDR1 MNHNS and CDR2 SASEGT come from the germline V gene. The V end was cut by 5 bases, the J end by 5 bases, with 12 bases between.

V and J are TRBV19 and TRBJ1-4; D possibly corresponds to TRBD1 (5 bases). This CDR3 region has 16 residues. V was cut by 7 bases and J by 5 bases, with 20 bases left in between. Germline V gives CDR1 LNHDA, CDR2 SQIVND (reference sequence). The CDR3 bases are TGTGCCAGTAACAGTCAAGAAGGGACGGACAATGAAAAACTGTTTTTT. Translated, it gives CASNSQEGTDNEKLFF.

The chain combines TRBV7-9 with TRBJ1-2; maybe TRBD1 (6 bases). Germline values: CDR1 SEHNR, CDR2 FQNEAQ (reference sequence). The V end was cut by 5 bases, the J end by 4 bases, with 14 bases between. The CDR3 is 14 amino acids. CDR3 sequence: CASSPRDNFYGYTF. The CDR3 coding sequence is TGTGCCAGCAGCCCCCGGGACAACTTCTATGGCTACACCTTC.

As to this clone: This specimen includes other DNA sequences encoding the same CDR3. This sequence joins TRBV28 and TRBJ2-7; 7 nucleotides line up with TRBD1. The ends lost 4 bases at V and 3 bases at J; junction bases unmatched: 0. This CDR3 comprises 12 residues. Germline CDR1 and CDR2: MDHEN and SYDVKM. Written as DNA, the CDR3 is TGTGCCAGCAGTTGGACAGGCTACGAGCAGTACTTC. It codes for CASSWTGYEQYF.

Details on this clone: The sample contains more than one DNA sequence encoding this CDR3. This chain links TRBV29-1 with TRBJ2-2; 13 bases line up with TRBD2. CDR1 and CDR2 from the germline V gene are SQVTM and ANQGSEA. V was pared by 3 bases and J by 5 bases, with 6 bases of the junction left unmatched. This CDR3 is built from 16 residues. The CDR3 reads CSVEDRLAGGTGELFF. In nucleotides, the CDR3 is TGCAGCGTTGAGGACAGACTAGCGGGAGGTACCGGGGAGCTGTTTTTT.

V is TRBV27 and J is TRBJ2-7, with 10 bases that match TRBD2. The CDR3 length is 15 residues. V trimming: 1 base; J trimming: 5 bases; junction bases outside the gene matches: 5. Germline V CDR1 and CDR2: MNHEY, SMNVEV (reference sequence). The CDR3: CASSLLLAGRNEQYF. CDR3 DNA sequence: TGTGCCAGCAGTTTATTACTAGCGGGAAGAAACGAGCAGTACTTC.

The chain joins TRBV27 to TRBJ2-7; 7 nucleotides match TRBD2. The CDR3 runs to 15 residues. Germline values: CDR1 MNHEY, CDR2 SMNVEV (reference sequence). With V trimmed by 7 bases and J by 0 bases, 9 bases remained unmatched. CDR3 in DNA: TGTGCCAGCAACTCAAGGGGAGGGCACTCCTACGAGCAGTACTTC. The encoded protein is CASNSRGGHSYEQYF.

Only one count was recorded for this clone. This chain uses TRBV6-1 with TRBJ1-1; D might be TRBD1 (5 bases). Germline V gene lookup returns CDR1 MNHNS and CDR2 SASEGT. Trimming cost V 7 bases and J 7 bases, with 13 bases left between them. The CDR3 has 12 amino acids. The CDR3 protein is CASTHRRGEAFF. The CDR3 DNA is TGTGCCAGCACCCACCGGAGGGGTGAAGCTTTCTTT.

This rearrangement joins TRBV7-6 to TRBJ1-1; D gene ambiguous. The CDR3 consists of 13 residues. Germline V CDR1 and CDR2: SGHVS, FNYEAQ. Trimming stripped 8 bases from V and 1 base from J, with 11 bases between. CDR3 sequence: CASGPAPNTEAFF. CDR3 bases: TGTGCCAGCGGGCCCGCCCCGAACACTGAAGCTTTCTTT.

The gene calls are TRBV27 and TRBJ2-1; the D is unclear. Germline V gene data show CDR1 as MNHEY and CDR2 as SMNVEV (reference sequence). This CDR3 is built from 14 residues. Trimming pared 8 bases from V and 4 bases from J, leaving 15 bases between. The DNA for the CDR3 is TGTGCCAGCCAAATCGCCGGTTCGTACAATGAGCAGTTCTTC. This sequence encodes CASQIAGSYNEQFF.

The CDR3 region is CASFPQEVLPTDTQYF. For the CDR3, the DNA is TGTGCCAGCTTCCCCCAGGAGGTCCTTCCCACAGATACGCAGTATTTT. J is TRBJ2-3 and V is TRBV28, with a weak D call TRBD2 (5 bases). The CDR3 covers 16 residues. Trimming left V 8 bases short and J 2 bases short, with 20 bases between. In germline, CDR1 is MDHEN, CDR2 SYDVKM. The whole variable domain, remainder taken from reference TRBV28 and TRBJ2-3, is DVKVTQSSRYLVKRTGEKVFLECVQDMDHENMFWYRQDPGLGLRLIYFSYDVKMKEKGDIPEGYSVSREKKERFSLILESASTNQTSMYLCASFPQEVLPTDTQYFGPGTRLTVL.

V and J are TRBV4-3 and TRBJ2-1; 7 bases align to TRBD2. The CDR3 totals 15 residues. The V and J ends lost 1 base and 4 bases, in that order; junction bases with no gene match: 4. CDR1 is LGHNA and CDR2 is YSLEER in the germline V gene. The DNA for the CDR3 is TGCGCCAGCAGCCAAGGCGGGAGAGATTACAATGAGCAGTTCTTC. It translates to CASSQGGRDYNEQFF.

The chain employs TRBV7-9 and TRBJ1-3, with D unclear. The germline CDR1 and CDR2 sequences are SEHNR and FQNEAQ (reference sequence). V was cut by 1 base and J by 3 bases, with 19 bases left in between. This CDR3 is built from 18 residues. CDR3 in amino acids: CASSLVAVRPGFGNTIYF. The DNA of the CDR3 is TGTGCCAGCAGCTTAGTGGCGGTACGGCCGGGGTTTGGAAACACCATATATTTT.

The chain recombines TRBV6-5 with TRBJ2-7; TRBD1 aligns across 7 bases. The CDR3 sequence is 14 residues long. CDR1 and CDR2 (germline): MNHEY, SVGAGI. V lost 2 bases and J lost 3; bases outside the gene matches: 4. The CDR3 nucleotides read TGTGCCAGCAGTTACAGGGGGCTAGTCTACGAGCAGTACTTC. Protein sequence: CASSYRGLVYEQYF.

As concerns this clone: Other DNA sequences within the sample encode an identical CDR3. The V call is TRBV6-1, the J call TRBJ2-7, with D unclear. There are 14 residues in the CDR3. CDR1 is MNHNS, CDR2 SASEGT, per germline. Trimming cost V 2 bases and J 0 bases, with 8 bases left between them. The CDR3 loop reads CASSEFSGSYEQYF. CDR3 nucleotides: TGTGCCAGCAGTGAATTCTCTGGCTCCTACGAGCAGTACTTC.

This chain joins TRBV29-1 and TRBJ1-2, with D maybe TRBD1 (5 bases). The germline V and J ends were trimmed by 6 bases and 8 bases, with 22 bases remaining between them. Germline V gene lookup returns CDR1 SQVTM and CDR2 ANQGSEA. The CDR3 length is 14 residues. For the CDR3, the DNA is TGCAGCGTCACCCCCCCGGGGGACTTCGGGGGCTACACCTTC. This sequence encodes CSVTPPGDFGGYTF. Filled out from reference TRBV29-1 and TRBJ1-2, the complete variable domain reads SAVISQKPSRDICQRGTSLTIQCQVDSQVTMMFWYRQQPGQSLTLIATANQGSEATYESGFVIDKFPISRPNLTFSTLTVSNMSPEDSSIYLCSVTPPGDFGGYTFGSGTRLTVV.

This rearrangement joins TRBV7-9 to TRBJ2-3, with 7 bases fitting TRBD1. Germline V gene data show CDR1 as SEHNR and CDR2 as FQNEAQ (reference sequence). The CDR3 is made up of 19 amino acids. With 5 bases clipped from V and 0 bases from J, the junction kept 17 bases outside the gene matches. As DNA, the CDR3 is TGTGCCAGCAGCCCCTCGGGCGACAGGGAGATATACAGCACAGATACGCAGTATTTT. It translates to CASSPSGDREIYSTDTQYF.

This chain uses TRBV19 with TRBJ1-2; no clear D. Trimming removed 8 bases at V and 7 bases at J, with 14 bases between. The germline gives CDR1 LNHDA, CDR2 SQIVND (reference sequence). This CDR3 has 12 residues. CDR3 nucleotides: TGTGCCAGTTGGTTTGGGGTCGGTGGCTACACCTTC. Encoded protein: CASWFGVGGYTF.